This T cell receptor (beta chain) appears in the sequencing data of a study of Graves' ophthalmopathy and Graves' hyperthyroidism. A note on this clonotype: Mismatch with germline at one junction end may stem from a read error.

RNA transcripts were the template, and TCR beta CDR3 regions were amplified from them. An initial RT-PCR round employing HTBI primers preceded a second-round multiplex PCR. Using its own MiXCR run on the multiplex PCR reads, TCRdb lists one record per CDR3 protein. Found here are hundreds of thousands of distinct CDR3 sequences, 20% to 25% of them singletons; the top ten hold roughly 6.9%. This CDR3 contains 14 residues. CDR1 is MNHEY, CDR2 SMNVEV, per germline (reference sequence). The sample was peripheral blood. V and J are TRBV27 and TRBJ1-5, with D maybe TRBD1 (5 bases). The source of this sequence is a woman aged 18-35 years with stable Graves' hyperthyroidism. Some clones in this sample may be carry-over from other donors' samples. CDR3 in amino acids: CASRPGLTVGPRHF. The CDR3 DNA is TGTGCCAGCAGACCGGGACTTACGGTAGGGCCCCGGCATTTT.